One and the same sample provided the 8 T cell receptor beta chains below, sequenced in a study of shared clonotypes between healthy human individuals. Profiling relied on immunoSEQ multiplex PCR, and the TCRdb table lists in-frame clones only, not all of them. Here the sample spans under 1,100,000 clones, approximately 80% being singletons. Material for sequencing was memory CD4+ T cells from PBMCs. Subset of the sample: CD45RA-negative fraction. All receptors come from a man aged 18 to 29 in good health. Some clones in this sample may be carry-over from other donors' samples.

CDR3 residues: CASSLKGTGGYNEQFF. Written as DNA, the CDR3 is TGTGCCAGCAGCTTAAAAGGGACAGGGGGCTACAATGAGCAGTTCTTC. V is TRBV7-3 and J is TRBJ2-1; 11 bases match TRBD1. This CDR3 has 16 amino acids. With 1 base clipped from V and 3 bases from J, the junction kept 2 bases outside the gene matches. Germline lookup yields CDR1 SGHTA and CDR2 FQGTGA.

For the CDR3, the DNA is TGTGCCAGCTCAAAGGACAGCAATCAGCCCCAGCATTTT. It encodes CASSKDSNQPQHF. The chain combines TRBV18 with TRBJ1-5; D uncertain. Germline CDR1 is KGHSH and CDR2 is LQKENI. The ends were cut back, 5 bases at V and 1 base at J, with 6 bases in the middle. The CDR3 runs 13 residues.

The V and J genes are TRBV10-3 and TRBJ2-2; 7 bases map to TRBD1. The CDR3 extends over 15 amino acids. V was clipped by 6 bases and J by 1 base; unmatched bases: 5. The germline V gene encodes CDR1 ENHRY and CDR2 SYGVKD. Here the CDR3 DNA reads TGTGCCATCAGGAGACAGGGCCTGAACACCGGGGAGCTGTTTTTT. Translated, it gives CAIRRQGLNTGELFF.

This chain links TRBV11-3 with TRBJ2-5; D is unclear. CDR3 length equals 13 residues. V was trimmed by 2 bases and J by 2 bases, leaving 6 bases between them. From germline, CDR1 is SGHNT and CDR2 YENEEA. The chain's CDR3 is CASSLRVQETQYF. The CDR3 nucleotides read TGTGCCAGCAGCTTACGGGTACAAGAGACCCAGTACTTC.

The chain links TRBV2 to TRBJ2-3, with D possibly matching TRBD2 (7 bases). The CDR3 runs 16 residues. Germline-derived CDR1 and CDR2 are SNHLY and FYNNEI. Trimming took 3 bases from V and 4 from J, leaving 17 bases between them. The CDR3: CASSDGGGSPSDTQYF. For the CDR3, the DNA is TGTGCCAGCAGTGATGGGGGCGGGAGTCCCTCAGATACGCAGTATTTT.

The rearrangement uses TRBV18 and TRBJ2-5, with D possibly being TRBD2 (6 bases). Trimming pared 2 bases from V and 5 bases from J, leaving 12 bases between. Germline assignment: CDR1 KGHSH and CDR2 LQKENI. The CDR3 length is 14 residues. The CDR3: CASSPIGGSETQYF. CDR3 sequence (DNA): TGTGCCAGCTCACCAATCGGAGGGTCCGAGACCCAGTACTTC. Using reference TRBV18 and TRBJ2-5 for the parts outside the CDR3, the full variable domain is NAGVMQNPRHLVRRRGQEARLRCSPMKGHSHVYWYRQLPEEGLKFMVYLQKENIIDESGMPKERFSAEFPKEGPSILRIQQVVRGDSAAYFCASSPIGGSETQYFGPGTRLLVL.

V is TRBV7-3 and J is TRBJ2-5; D not resolved. The V and J ends lost 5 bases and 0 bases respectively, with 7 bases between them. The CDR3 spans 13 residues. Germline V gene sequence: CDR1 SGHTA, CDR2 FQGTGA. CDR3 region: CASSPSDQETQYF. CDR3 DNA: TGTGCCAGCAGCCCAAGTGACCAAGAGACCCAGTACTTC.

V is TRBV6-5 and J is TRBJ2-1, with a possible D match to TRBD1 (6 bases). CDR1 and CDR2 from the germline V gene are MNHEY and SVGAGI. The CDR3 contains 12 residues. Trimming took off 7 bases at V and 8 bases at J, with 12 bases between the two ends. The DNA for the CDR3 is TGTGCCAGCAACCAGGGGCAGGATGAGCAGTTCTTC. Protein sequence: CASNQGQDEQFF.